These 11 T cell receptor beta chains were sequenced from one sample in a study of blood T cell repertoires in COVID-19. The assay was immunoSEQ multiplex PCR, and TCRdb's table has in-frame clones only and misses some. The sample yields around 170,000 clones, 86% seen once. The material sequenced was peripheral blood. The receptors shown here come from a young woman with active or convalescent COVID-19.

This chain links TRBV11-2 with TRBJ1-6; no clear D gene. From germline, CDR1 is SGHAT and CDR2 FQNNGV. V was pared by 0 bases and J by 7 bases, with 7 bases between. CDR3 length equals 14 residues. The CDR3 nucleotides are TGTGCCAGCAGCTTAGAATCGAGGAATTCACCCCTCCACTTT. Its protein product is CASSLESRNSPLHF.

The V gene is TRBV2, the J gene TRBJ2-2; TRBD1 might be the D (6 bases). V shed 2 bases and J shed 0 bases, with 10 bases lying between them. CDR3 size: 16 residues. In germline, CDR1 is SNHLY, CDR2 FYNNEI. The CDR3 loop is CASSELTGPNTGELFF. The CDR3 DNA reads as TGTGCCAGCAGTGAACTAACAGGGCCGAACACCGGGGAGCTGTTTTTT.

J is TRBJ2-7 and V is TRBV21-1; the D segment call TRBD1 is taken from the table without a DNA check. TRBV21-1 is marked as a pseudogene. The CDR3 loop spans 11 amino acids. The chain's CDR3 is CASSHSYEQYF. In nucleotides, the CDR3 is TGTGCCAGCAGCCATTCCTACGAGCAGTACTTC.

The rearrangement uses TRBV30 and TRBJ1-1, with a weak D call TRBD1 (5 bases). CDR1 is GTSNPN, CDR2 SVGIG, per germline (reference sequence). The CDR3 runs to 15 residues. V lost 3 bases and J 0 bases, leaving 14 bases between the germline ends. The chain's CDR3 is CAWRKGQVMNTEAFF. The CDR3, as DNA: TGTGCCTGGAGGAAGGGGCAAGTGATGAACACTGAAGCTTTCTTT.

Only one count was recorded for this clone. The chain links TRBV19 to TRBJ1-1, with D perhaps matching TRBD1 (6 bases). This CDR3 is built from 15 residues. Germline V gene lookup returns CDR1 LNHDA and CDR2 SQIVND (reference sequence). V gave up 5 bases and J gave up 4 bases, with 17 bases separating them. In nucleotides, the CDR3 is TGTGCCAGTAGTCTTAGGACAGCGCTAGCCACTGAAGCTTTCTTT. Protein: CASSLRTALATEAFF.

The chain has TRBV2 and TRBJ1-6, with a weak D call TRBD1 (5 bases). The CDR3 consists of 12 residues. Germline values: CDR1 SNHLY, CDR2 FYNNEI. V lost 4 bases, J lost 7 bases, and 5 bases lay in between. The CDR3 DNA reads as TGTGCCAGCAGTGGACAGAATTCACCCCTCCACTTT. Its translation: CASSGQNSPLHF.

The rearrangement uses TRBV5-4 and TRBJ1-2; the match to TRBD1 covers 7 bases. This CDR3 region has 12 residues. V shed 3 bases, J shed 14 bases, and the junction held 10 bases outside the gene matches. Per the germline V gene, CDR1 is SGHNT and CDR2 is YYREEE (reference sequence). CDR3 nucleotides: TGTGCCAGCAGCTCCCCCGGACAGGCCGGGACCTTC. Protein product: CASSSPGQAGTF.

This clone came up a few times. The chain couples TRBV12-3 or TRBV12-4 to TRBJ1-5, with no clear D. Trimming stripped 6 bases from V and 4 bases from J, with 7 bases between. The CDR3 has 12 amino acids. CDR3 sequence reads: CASSHLNQPQHF. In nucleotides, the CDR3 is TGTGCCAGCAGCCATCTAAATCAGCCCCAGCATTTT.

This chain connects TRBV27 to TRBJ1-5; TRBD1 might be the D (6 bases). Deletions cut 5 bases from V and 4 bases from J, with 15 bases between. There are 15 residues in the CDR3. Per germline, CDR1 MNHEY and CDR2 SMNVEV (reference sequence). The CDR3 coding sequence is TGTGCCAGCAGTGGGGGCCGCGGGTTGAATCAGCCCCAGCATTTT. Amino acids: CASSGGRGLNQPQHF.

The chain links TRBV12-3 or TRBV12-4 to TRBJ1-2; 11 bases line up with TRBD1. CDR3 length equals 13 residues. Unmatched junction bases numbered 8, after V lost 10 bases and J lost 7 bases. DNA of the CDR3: TGTGCCACGAAGGGACAGGGGGAAAGTGGCTACACCTTC. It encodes CATKGQGESGYTF.

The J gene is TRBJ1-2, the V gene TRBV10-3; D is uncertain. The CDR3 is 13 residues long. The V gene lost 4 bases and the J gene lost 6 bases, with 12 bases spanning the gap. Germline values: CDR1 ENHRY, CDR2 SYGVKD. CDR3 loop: CAISAPASDGYTF. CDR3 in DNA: TGTGCCATCAGTGCGCCAGCGTCGGATGGCTACACCTTC.